Listed here are 24 T cell receptor beta chains from one sample, sequenced in a study of blood T cell repertoires in COVID-19. Produced via immunoSEQ multiplex PCR; TCRdb's table is partial and in-frame only. This repertoire shows 150,000 to 200,000 clones, around 82% found once; its top ten account for 2.6%. Specimen: peripheral blood. All receptors derive from a human donor with acute or convalescent COVID-19. The donor label of this sample is uncertain.

This chain connects TRBV15 to TRBJ2-2; D possibly corresponds to TRBD1 (5 bases). This CDR3 has 16 residues. Trimming stripped 0 bases from V and 7 bases from J, with 15 bases between. Per the germline V gene, CDR1 is LNHNV and CDR2 is YYDKDF (reference sequence). The CDR3 loop is CATSREGQLGNGELFF. CDR3 in DNA: TGTGCCACCAGCAGAGAGGGGCAGCTGGGAAACGGGGAGCTGTTTTTT.

The rearrangement links TRBV12-3 or TRBV12-4 to TRBJ2-5, with a tentative D call TRBD2 (6 bases). Trimming removed 3 bases from V and 13 bases from J, with 15 bases in between. The CDR3 consists of 12 residues. The CDR3 sequence is CASSLGGRVLYF. DNA for the CDR3: TGTGCCAGCAGTTTGGGGGGACGGGTTTTGTACTTC.

The chain recombines TRBV9 with TRBJ2-2; TRBD1 aligns across 7 bases. In germline, CDR1 is SGDLS, CDR2 YYNGEE. V was pared by 6 bases and J by 4 bases, with 9 bases of the junction left unmatched. The CDR3 is 15 residues long. The CDR3: CASNRQGASTGELFF. The DNA for the CDR3 is TGTGCCAGCAACAGACAGGGCGCGAGCACCGGGGAGCTGTTTTTT.

V gene TRBV27 combines with J gene TRBJ1-4, with D unresolved. The CDR3 extends over 14 amino acids. Germline-derived CDR1 and CDR2 are MNHEY and SMNVEV (reference sequence). V shed 5 bases and J shed 6 bases, with 13 bases lying between them. CDR3: CASSPLNSYEKLFF. The CDR3 region has the DNA TGTGCCAGCAGTCCCCTCAACTCTTATGAAAAACTGTTTTTT.

The chain's CDR3 is CASSPGQDNYGYTF. CDR3 DNA: TGTGCCAGCAGCCCTGGACAGGACAACTATGGCTACACCTTC. The rearrangement uses TRBV5-4 and TRBJ1-2; 7 bases are shared with TRBD1. The CDR3 runs 14 residues. V dropped 4 bases and J dropped 2; count of bases not matched to a gene: 5. Germline loops: CDR1 SGHNT, CDR2 YYREEE (reference sequence).

The DNA for the CDR3 is TGTGCCAGCAGCTTTAGCGGGGGGGCCGGCGGGACCCAGTACTTC. This gives the protein CASSFSGGAGGTQYF. The rearrangement links TRBV2 to TRBJ2-5; 11 bases fit TRBD2. CDR1 is SNHLY, CDR2 FYNNEI, per germline. Trimming cost V 6 bases and J 7 bases; bases outside gene matches: 10. CDR3 length equals 15 residues.

V is TRBV30 and J is TRBJ1-1, with unresolved D. V lost 1 base, J lost 0 bases, and 6 bases lay in between. The CDR3 length is 13 residues. Per the germline V gene, CDR1 is GTSNPN and CDR2 is SVGIG (reference sequence). In nucleotides, the CDR3 is TGTGCCTGGAGTGGACAAGTGAACACTGAAGCTTTCTTT. Translation gives CAWSGQVNTEAFF.

This clone was seen more than once but under ten times. This chain uses TRBV7-2 with TRBJ1-5, with D possibly TRBD1 on 5 matching bases. Trimming shortened V by 0 bases and J by 5 bases, and 11 bases separated the two germline ends. Per the germline V gene, CDR1 is SGHTA and CDR2 is FQGNSA. The CDR3 spans 15 residues. CDR3 coding DNA: TGTGCCAGCAGCTTAGCTCAGGGATGGGATCAGCCCCAGCATTTT. Translation: CASSLAQGWDQPQHF.

The V gene is TRBV6-5, the J gene TRBJ2-1; TRBD2 matches 10 bases. Germline assignment: CDR1 MNHEY and CDR2 SVGAGI. Unmatched junction bases numbered 7, after V lost 4 bases and J lost 7 bases. CDR3 size: 15 residues. CDR3: CASSSPTSGQNEQFF. CDR3 DNA sequence: TGTGCCAGCAGTTCCCCGACTAGCGGGCAAAATGAGCAGTTCTTC.

The V gene is TRBV7-2, the J gene TRBJ2-3; D gene ambiguous. The germline V and J ends were trimmed by 5 bases and 8 bases, with 17 bases remaining between them. Germline values: CDR1 SGHTA, CDR2 FQGNSA. This CDR3 is built from 14 residues. DNA of the CDR3: TGTGCCAGCAGCCAAACGACTGCCGTCGGTACGCAGTATTTT. Its protein is CASSQTTAVGTQYF.

The chain has TRBV21-1 and TRBJ1-1; the DNA was not used to check the table's D call, TRBD1. TRBV21-1 is shown as a pseudogene. This CDR3 is 15 amino acids long. The CDR3 nucleotides read TGTGCCAGCAGCCCACGGACAGGGGGTGACACTGAAGCTTTCTTT. Its translation is CASSPRTGGDTEAFF.

This sequence joins TRBV7-3 and TRBJ2-2; 8 bases line up with TRBD2. The CDR3 loop spans 16 amino acids. With V trimmed by 4 bases and J by 0 bases, 4 bases remained unmatched. Germline V CDR1 and CDR2: SGHTA, FQGTGA. CDR3 sequence: CASSSGGTPNTGELFF. The CDR3 DNA reads as TGTGCCAGCAGCTCGGGGGGGACTCCGAACACCGGGGAGCTGTTTTTT. The whole variable domain, remainder taken from reference TRBV7-3 and TRBJ2-2, is GAGVSQTPSNKVTEKGKYVELRCDPISGHTALYWYRQSLGQGPEFLIYFQGTGAADDSGLPNDRFFAVRPEGSVSTLKIQRTERGDSAVYLCASSSGGTPNTGELFFGEGSRLTVL.

This clone is a singleton in its sample. The chain combines TRBV28 with TRBJ1-2; possibly TRBD1 for D (5 bases). Trimming pared 2 bases from V and 2 bases from J, leaving 9 bases between. The CDR3 contains 14 residues. The germline V gene has CDR1 MDHEN and CDR2 SYDVKM. The CDR3 loop is CASSLNWGNYGYTF. CDR3 DNA sequence: TGTGCCAGCAGTTTAAACTGGGGCAACTATGGCTACACCTTC.

The chain joins TRBV7-3 to TRBJ2-7; 7 bases are shared with TRBD1. V lost 6 bases and J lost 1; bases outside the gene matches: 3. Per germline, CDR1 SGHTA and CDR2 FQGTGA. This CDR3 spans 13 amino acids. CDR3 in DNA: TGTGCCAGCAGACCGACAGGGTCCTACGAGCAGTACTTC. This translates into CASRPTGSYEQYF.

As regards this clone: This specimen includes other DNA sequences encoding the same CDR3. The genes are TRBV5-8 and TRBJ2-7; no firm D call. Germline CDR1 SGHTS, CDR2 YDEGEE. The CDR3 is 13 amino acids. The V gene lost 1 base and the J gene lost 1 base, with 6 bases spanning the gap. The CDR3 region has the DNA TGTGCCAGCAGCTTGTATTCGTCCTACGAGCAGTACTTC. It encodes CASSLYSSYEQYF.

The chain has TRBV6-5 and TRBJ1-2; D is perhaps TRBD1 (5 bases). The CDR3 consists of 15 residues. The V and J ends lost 0 bases and 6 bases respectively, with 14 bases between them. Germline V gives CDR1 MNHEY, CDR2 SVGAGI. Written as DNA, the CDR3 is TGTGCCAGCAGTTACTCGAGGCGGGGGGAGGATGGCTACACCTTC. Its translation: CASSYSRRGEDGYTF.

The rearrangement uses TRBV15 and TRBJ1-4, with D perhaps TRBD1 (6 bases). V gave up 7 bases and J gave up 1 base, with 10 bases separating them. The germline gives CDR1 LNHNV, CDR2 YYDKDF (reference sequence). This CDR3 contains 14 residues. DNA of the CDR3: TGTGCCACCAATATGGACAGAACTAATGAAAAACTGTTTTTT. Its translation is CATNMDRTNEKLFF.

The chain links TRBV5-1 to TRBJ2-7, with 9 bases that match TRBD1. This CDR3 has 13 residues. Germline trimming cut 4 bases from V and 3 bases from J; bases unmatched to any gene: 2. Per germline, CDR1 SGHRS and CDR2 YFSETQ. CDR3 in DNA: TGCGCCAGCAGCACGGGACAGGGCTACGAGCAGTACTTC. It encodes CASSTGQGYEQYF.

With regard to this clone: Other nucleotide sequences from this sample produce the same CDR3. The chain is built from TRBV30 and TRBJ1-2; 8 bases fit TRBD1. Losses at the gene ends were 2 bases for V and 6 bases for J; bases not matched to a gene: 2. The CDR3 totals 12 residues. The germline V gene has CDR1 GTSNPN and CDR2 SVGIG (reference sequence). DNA for the CDR3: TGTGCCTGGAGTCGGACAGGGAATGGCTACACCTTC. It encodes CAWSRTGNGYTF.

V gene TRBV15 combines with J gene TRBJ2-1; no firm D call. Trimming pared 0 bases from V and 7 bases from J, leaving 13 bases between. The V gene's germline CDR1 is LNHNV and CDR2 YYDKDF (reference sequence). The CDR3 loop spans 15 amino acids. The CDR3 loop reads CATSRDLLGTNEQFF. CDR3 coding DNA: TGTGCCACCAGCAGAGACCTTCTAGGTACGAATGAGCAGTTCTTC.

A few counts support this clone. The J gene is TRBJ2-1, the V gene TRBV13; 14 bases align to TRBD2. CDR1 is PRHDT and CDR2 is FYEKMQ in the germline V gene (reference sequence). CDR3 size: 16 residues. After removal of 5 bases from V and 8 bases from J, the junction contained 8 bases not matched to a gene. The CDR3 region is CASSLRTSGGLHEQFF. The CDR3 coding sequence is TGTGCCAGCAGCCTCCGGACTAGCGGGGGGCTCCATGAGCAGTTCTTC.

The chain carries TRBV10-2 and TRBJ1-2; no clear D. This CDR3 region has 13 residues. V was pared by 4 bases and J by 8 bases, with 14 bases between. Germline CDR1 is WSHSY and CDR2 is SAAADI. CDR3 coding DNA: TGCGCCAGCAGTGGCGCCCGCCTAGACGGCTACACCTTC. Its translation is CASSGARLDGYTF.

The V call is TRBV28, the J call TRBJ1-2; tentatively, D is TRBD1 (5 bases). Looked up from germline, CDR1 is MDHEN and CDR2 is SYDVKM. V was pared by 2 bases and J by 1 base, with 14 bases between. CDR3 length: 16 residues. The CDR3 loop reads CASSLGWGRGNYGYTF. In nucleotides, the CDR3 is TGTGCCAGCAGTTTAGGGTGGGGGAGGGGTAACTATGGCTACACCTTC.

V is TRBV9 and J is TRBJ1-2; D is ambiguous. Between the trimmed V and J ends, which lost 4 bases and 8 bases, there was a span of 21 bases. The CDR3 contains 15 residues. Looked up from germline, CDR1 is SGDLS and CDR2 is YYNGEE. DNA for the CDR3: TGTGCCAGCAGCCCCGAGCCCGGAGGACTTGGAGGCTACACCTTC. It translates to CASSPEPGGLGGYTF.